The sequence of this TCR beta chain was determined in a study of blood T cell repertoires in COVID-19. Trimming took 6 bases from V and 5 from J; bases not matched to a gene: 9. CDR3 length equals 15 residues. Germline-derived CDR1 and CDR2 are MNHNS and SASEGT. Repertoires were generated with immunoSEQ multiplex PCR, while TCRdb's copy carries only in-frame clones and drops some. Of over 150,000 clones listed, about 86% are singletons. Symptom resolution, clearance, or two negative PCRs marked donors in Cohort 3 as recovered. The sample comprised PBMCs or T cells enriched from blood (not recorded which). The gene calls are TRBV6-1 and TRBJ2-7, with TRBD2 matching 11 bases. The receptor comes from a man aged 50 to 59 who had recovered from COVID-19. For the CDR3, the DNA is TGTGCCAGCAGAGGAACTAGCGGGGGCAGGGACGAGCAGTACTTC. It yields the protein CASRGTSGGRDEQYF.